Here is one TCR beta chain with its context. The target antigen is unknown. This sample was taken from a study of blood T cells in healthy people across ages. Whole-study findings and limits: Naive CD4+ cell counts and diversity both ran higher in long-lived than in aged donors.

The second PCR ran 7 to 11 cycles with a sample-barcoded 5' primer and J-beta primers. The template-switch adaptor was a 5' adaptor with 12 random nucleotides. It tagged each cDNA molecule. TCRdb processed the 5' RACE reads anew with MiXCR; each CDR3 protein has one entry. The repertoire has 800,000 to 900,000 distinct CDR3 sequences, about 62% of them found once; the top ten carry around a quarter. The ends lost 2 bases at V and 4 bases at J; junction bases unmatched: 7. From germline, CDR1 is LGHNA and CDR2 YNFKEQ. The CDR3 covers 16 residues. Sequencing was carried out using blood. This TCR was recovered from a man aged 30-40 years in good health. The chain combines TRBV4-2 with TRBJ2-1, with 8 bases identical to TRBD1. CDR3 nucleotide sequence: TGTGCCAGCAGCCAACGCAGGGGGCCGGGTTACAATGAGCAGTTCTTC. As protein: CASSQRRGPGYNEQFF.